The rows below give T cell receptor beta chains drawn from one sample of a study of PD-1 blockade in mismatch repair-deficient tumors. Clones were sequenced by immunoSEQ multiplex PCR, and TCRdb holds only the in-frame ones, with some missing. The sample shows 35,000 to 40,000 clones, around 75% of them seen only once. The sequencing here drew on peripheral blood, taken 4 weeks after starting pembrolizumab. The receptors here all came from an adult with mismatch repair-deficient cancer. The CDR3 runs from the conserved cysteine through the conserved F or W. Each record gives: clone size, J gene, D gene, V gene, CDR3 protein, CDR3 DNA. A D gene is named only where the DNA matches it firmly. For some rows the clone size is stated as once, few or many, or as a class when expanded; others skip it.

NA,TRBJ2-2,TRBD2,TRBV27,CASSLIAGGRTGELFF,TGTGCCAGCAGTTTAATAGCGGGGGGGCGGACCGGGGAGCTGTTTTTT
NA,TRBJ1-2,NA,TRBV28,CASTLPRGAQTF,TGTGCCAGCACTCTACCACGGGGGGCACAAACCTTC
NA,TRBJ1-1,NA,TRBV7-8,CASRSLMNTEAFF,TGTGCCAGCAGGTCGCTAATGAACACTGAAGCTTTCTTT
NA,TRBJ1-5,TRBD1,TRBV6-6,CASTKGAHQPQHF,TGTGCCAGCACCAAGGGGGCCCATCAGCCCCAGCATTTT
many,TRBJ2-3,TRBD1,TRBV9,CASSVGTGHTDTQYF,TGTGCCAGCAGCGTAGGGACAGGGCACACAGATACGCAGTATTTT
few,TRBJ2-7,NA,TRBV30,CAWSGESHEQYF,TGTGCCTGGAGTGGAGAATCCCACGAGCAGTACTTC
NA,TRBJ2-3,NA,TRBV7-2,CASSLTRGADTQYF,TGTGCCAGCAGCTTGACTAGGGGCGCAGATACGCAGTATTTT
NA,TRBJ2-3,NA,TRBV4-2,CASSQANGGADTQYF,TGTGCCAGCAGCCAAGCCAATGGAGGGGCAGATACGCAGTATTTT
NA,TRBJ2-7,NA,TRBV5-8,CASSLDALPPYEQYF,TGTGCCAGCAGCTTGGACGCTTTGCCTCCCTACGAGCAGTACTTC
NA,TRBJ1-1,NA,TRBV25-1,CASSESQNTEAFF,TGTGCCAGCAGTGAATCGCAGAACACTGAAGCTTTCTTT
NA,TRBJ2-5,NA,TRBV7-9,CASSLVGAGETQYF,TGTGCCAGCAGCTTAGTAGGGGCTGGGGAGACCCAGTACTTC
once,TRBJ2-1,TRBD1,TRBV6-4,CASSDSMSGGNEQFF,TGTGCCAGCAGTGACTCGATGTCAGGGGGCAATGAGCAGTTCTTC
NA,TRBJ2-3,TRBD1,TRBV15,CATNTGGATDTQYF,TGTGCCACGAATACAGGGGGCGCGACAGATACGCAGTATTTT
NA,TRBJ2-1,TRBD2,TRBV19,CASSALAGSGNEQFF,TGTGCCAGTAGTGCTCTAGCGGGGTCTGGCAATGAGCAGTTCTTC
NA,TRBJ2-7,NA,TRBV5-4,CASSSPGQIYEQYF,TGTGCCAGCAGCTCTCCGGGACAAATCTACGAGCAGTACTTC
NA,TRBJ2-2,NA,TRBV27,CASSFAGTNTGELFF,TGTGCCAGCAGTTTTGCGGGTACGAACACCGGGGAGCTGTTTTTT
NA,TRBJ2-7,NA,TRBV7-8,CASSSRLETHEQCF,TGTGCCAGCAGCTCCCGACTAGAGACCCACGAGCAGTGCTTC
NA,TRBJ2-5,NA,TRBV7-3,CASSARHAPGETQYF,TGTGCCAGCAGCGCCCGACACGCGCCAGGGGAGACCCAGTACTTC
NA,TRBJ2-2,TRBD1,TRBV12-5,CASGLVWQGDTGELFF,TGTGCTAGTGGTTTGGTATGGCAGGGGGACACCGGGGAGCTGTTTTTT
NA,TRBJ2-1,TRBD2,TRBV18,CASSPPEAGLFNEQFF,TGTGCCAGCTCACCACCAGAAGCGGGATTATTCAATGAGCAGTTCTTC
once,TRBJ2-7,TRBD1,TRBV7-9,CASSLAGDRGLNEQYF,TGTGCCAGCAGCTTAGCCGGCGACAGGGGGCTCAACGAGCAGTACTTC
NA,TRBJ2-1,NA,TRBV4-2,CASSQEYAWHEQFF,TGTGCCAGCAGCCAAGAGTACGCGTGGCATGAGCAGTTCTTC
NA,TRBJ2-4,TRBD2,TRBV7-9,CASSLSGTSLAKNIQYF,TGTGCCAGCAGCCTAAGCGGGACGTCCCTAGCCAAAAACATTCAGTACTTC
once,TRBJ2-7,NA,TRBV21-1,CASSKALKAREIDEQYF,TGTGCCAGCAGCAAAGCGCTAAAGGCTCGAGAGATCGACGAGCAGTACTTC
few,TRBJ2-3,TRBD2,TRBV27,CASRLTERGNTDTQYF,TGTGCCAGCAGACTCACCGAGCGGGGCAACACAGATACGCAGTATTTT
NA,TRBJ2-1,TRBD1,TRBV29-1,CSIDRGVGSEQFF,TGCAGCATCGACAGGGGGGTAGGCAGTGAGCAGTTCTTC
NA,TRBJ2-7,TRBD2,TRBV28,CASSPSLAGFSYEQYF,TGTGCCAGCAGTCCCTCGCTAGCGGGATTTTCCTACGAGCAGTACTTC
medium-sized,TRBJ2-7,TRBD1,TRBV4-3,CASSQETGGSYEQYF,TGCGCCAGCAGCCAAGAGACAGGGGGTTCCTACGAGCAGTACTTC
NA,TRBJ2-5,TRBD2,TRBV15,CATSSGTMGETQYF,TGTGCCACCAGCAGTGGGACTATGGGAGAGACCCAGTACTTC
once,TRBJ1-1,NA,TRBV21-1,CASSKVAGSRNTEAFF,TGTGCCAGCAGCAAAGTGGCAGGGTCCCGGAACACTGAAGCTTTCTTT
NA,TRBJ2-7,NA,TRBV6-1,CASSEGTLGTTEQYF,TGTGCCAGCAGTGAAGGGACCCTAGGAACTACCGAGCAGTACTTC
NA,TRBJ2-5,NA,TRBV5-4,CASSLGANQETQYF,TGTGCCAGCAGCCTCGGGGCTAACCAAGAGACCCAGTACTTC
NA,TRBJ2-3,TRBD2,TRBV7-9,CASSLWMAGGTDTQYF,TGTGCCAGCAGCTTATGGATGGCGGGGGGCACAGATACGCAGTATTTT
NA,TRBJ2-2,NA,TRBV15,CATSRDINTGELFF,TGTGCCACCAGCAGGGACATCAACACCGGGGAGCTGTTTTTT
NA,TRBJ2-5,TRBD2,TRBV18,CASSPGLAGVGETQYF,TGTGCCAGCTCACCGGGACTAGCGGGAGTAGGGGAGACCCAGTACTTC
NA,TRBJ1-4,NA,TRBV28,CASVKTNNEKLFF,TGTGCCAGTGTAAAGACAAATAATGAAAAACTGTTTTTT